This T cell receptor (beta chain) was captured by sequencing in a study of shared clonotypes between healthy human individuals. Study observations and caveats: Around 5.3% of naive CD4 clonotypes were shared across four donors.

V lost 0 bases, J lost 1 base, and 10 bases lay in between. This CDR3 spans 15 amino acids. Germline-derived CDR1 and CDR2 are SGHTA and FQGNSA. Notes on this clone: The antigen remains undetermined.

The sorted-subset replicate PCRs were given 150 to 250 ng DNA, which is tens of thousands of T cell genomes. Only in-frame clones appear in the TCRdb table, and some are missing; sequencing was by immunoSEQ multiplex PCR. The table has around 1,100,000 clones, 60% to 85% seen once. Sample: memory CD4+ T cells from PBMCs. Documented subset: CD45RA-negative fraction. This sequence was found in a man aged 18 to 29 in good health. Some clones in this sample may be carry-over from other donors' samples. The genes are TRBV7-2 and TRBJ2-7; D possibly corresponds to TRBD1 (6 bases). CDR3 DNA: TGTGCCAGCAGCTTAGCGGACAGAAGATCCTACGAGCAGTACTTC. This encodes CASSLADRRSYEQYF.